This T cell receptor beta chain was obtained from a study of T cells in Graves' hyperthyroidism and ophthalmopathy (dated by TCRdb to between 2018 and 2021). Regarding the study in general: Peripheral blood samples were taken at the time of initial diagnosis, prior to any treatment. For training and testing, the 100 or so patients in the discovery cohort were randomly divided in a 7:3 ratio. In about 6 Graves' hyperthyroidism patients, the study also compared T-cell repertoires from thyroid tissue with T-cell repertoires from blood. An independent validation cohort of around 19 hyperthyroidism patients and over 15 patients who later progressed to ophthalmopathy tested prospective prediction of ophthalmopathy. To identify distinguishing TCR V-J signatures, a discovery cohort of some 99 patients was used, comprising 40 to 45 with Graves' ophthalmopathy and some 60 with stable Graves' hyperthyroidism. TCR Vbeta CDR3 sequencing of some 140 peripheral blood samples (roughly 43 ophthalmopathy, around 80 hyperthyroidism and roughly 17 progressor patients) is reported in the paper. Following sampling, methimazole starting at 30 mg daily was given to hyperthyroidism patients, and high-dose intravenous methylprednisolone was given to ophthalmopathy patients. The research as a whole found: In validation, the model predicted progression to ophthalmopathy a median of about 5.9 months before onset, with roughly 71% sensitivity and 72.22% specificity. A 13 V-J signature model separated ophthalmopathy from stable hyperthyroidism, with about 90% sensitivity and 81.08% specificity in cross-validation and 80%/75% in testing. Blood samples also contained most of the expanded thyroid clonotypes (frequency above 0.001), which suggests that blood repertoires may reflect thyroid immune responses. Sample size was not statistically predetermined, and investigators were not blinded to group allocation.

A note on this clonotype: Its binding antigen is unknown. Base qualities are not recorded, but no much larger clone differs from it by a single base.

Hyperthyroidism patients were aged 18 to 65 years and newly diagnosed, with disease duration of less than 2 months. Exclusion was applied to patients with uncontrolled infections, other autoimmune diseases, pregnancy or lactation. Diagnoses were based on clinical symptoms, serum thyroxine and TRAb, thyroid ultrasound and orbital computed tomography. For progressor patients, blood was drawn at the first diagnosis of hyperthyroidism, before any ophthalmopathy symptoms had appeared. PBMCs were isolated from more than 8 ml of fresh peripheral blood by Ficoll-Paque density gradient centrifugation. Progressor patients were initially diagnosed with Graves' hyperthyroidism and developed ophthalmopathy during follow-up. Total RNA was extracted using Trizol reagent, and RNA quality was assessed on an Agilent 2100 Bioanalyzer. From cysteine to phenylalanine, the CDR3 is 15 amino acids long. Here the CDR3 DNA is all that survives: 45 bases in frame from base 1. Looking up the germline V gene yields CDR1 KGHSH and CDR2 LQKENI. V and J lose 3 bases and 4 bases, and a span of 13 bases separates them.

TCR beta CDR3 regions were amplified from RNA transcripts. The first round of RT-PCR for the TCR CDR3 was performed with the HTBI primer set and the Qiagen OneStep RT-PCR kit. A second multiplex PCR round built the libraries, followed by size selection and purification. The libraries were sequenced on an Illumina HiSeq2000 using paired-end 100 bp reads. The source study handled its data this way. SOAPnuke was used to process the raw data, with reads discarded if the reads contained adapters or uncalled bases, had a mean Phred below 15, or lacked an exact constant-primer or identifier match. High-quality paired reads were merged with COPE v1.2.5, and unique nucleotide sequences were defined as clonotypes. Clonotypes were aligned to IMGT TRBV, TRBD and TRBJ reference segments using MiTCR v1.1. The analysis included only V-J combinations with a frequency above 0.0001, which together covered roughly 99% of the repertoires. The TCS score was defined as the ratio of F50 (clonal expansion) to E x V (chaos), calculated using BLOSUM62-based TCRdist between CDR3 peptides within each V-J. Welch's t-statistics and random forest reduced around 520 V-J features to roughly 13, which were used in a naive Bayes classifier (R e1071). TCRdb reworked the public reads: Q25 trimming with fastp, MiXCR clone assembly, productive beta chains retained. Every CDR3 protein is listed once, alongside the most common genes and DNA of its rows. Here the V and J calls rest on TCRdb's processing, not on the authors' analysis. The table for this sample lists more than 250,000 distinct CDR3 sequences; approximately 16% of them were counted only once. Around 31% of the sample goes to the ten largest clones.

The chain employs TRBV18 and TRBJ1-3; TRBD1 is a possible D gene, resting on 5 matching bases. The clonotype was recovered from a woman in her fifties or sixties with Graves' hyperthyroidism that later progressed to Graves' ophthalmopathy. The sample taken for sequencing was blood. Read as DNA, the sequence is TGTGCCAGCTCACCGGTTGAGGGGCGCGGAAACACCATATATTTT. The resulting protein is CASSPVEGRGNTIYF. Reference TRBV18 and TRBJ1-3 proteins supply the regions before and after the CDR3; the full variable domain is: NAGVMQNPRHLVRRRGQEARLRCSPMKGHSHVYWYRQLPEEGLKFMVYLQKENIIDESGMPKERFSAEFPKEGPSILRIQQVVRGDSAAYFCASSPVEGRGNTIYFGEGSWLTVV.